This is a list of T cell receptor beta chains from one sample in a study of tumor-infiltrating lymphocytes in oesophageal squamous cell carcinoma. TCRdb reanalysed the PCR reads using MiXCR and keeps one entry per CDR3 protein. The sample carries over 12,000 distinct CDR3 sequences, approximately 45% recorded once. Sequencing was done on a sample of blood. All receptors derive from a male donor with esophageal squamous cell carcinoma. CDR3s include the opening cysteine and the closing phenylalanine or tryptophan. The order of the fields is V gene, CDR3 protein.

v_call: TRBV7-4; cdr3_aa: CASSLAPFLAEILTDTQYF
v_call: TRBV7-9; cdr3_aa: CASSLGRNTGELFF
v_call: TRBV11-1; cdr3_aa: CASSSYRVQETQYF
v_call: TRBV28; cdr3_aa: CASSWGQSTDTQYF
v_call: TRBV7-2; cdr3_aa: CASSRTSGSGYEQYF
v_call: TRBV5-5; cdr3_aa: CASSPWRQNNSPLHF
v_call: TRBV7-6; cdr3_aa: CASSLARSGTYNEQFF
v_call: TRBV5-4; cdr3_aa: CASSLPRTSGHNEQFF
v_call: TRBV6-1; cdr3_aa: CASRKTGGVDTQYF
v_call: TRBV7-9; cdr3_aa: CASSLEVGLRPQETQYF
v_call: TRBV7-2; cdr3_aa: CASSLDGYNEQFF
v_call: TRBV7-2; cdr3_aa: CASSLGPLAGQETQYF
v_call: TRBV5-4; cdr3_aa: CASSLGGGRADTQYF
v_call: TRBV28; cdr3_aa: CASSLGTVLAYEQYF
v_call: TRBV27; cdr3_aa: CASSFLQGEAFF
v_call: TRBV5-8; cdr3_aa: CASTQGAMNEQYF
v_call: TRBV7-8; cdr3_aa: CASSLDRWMAKNIQYF
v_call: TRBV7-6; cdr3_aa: CVSSWNNSPLHF
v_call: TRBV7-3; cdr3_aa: CASSLTSSGETQYF
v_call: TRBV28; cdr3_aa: CASSLGSRGQYYGYTF
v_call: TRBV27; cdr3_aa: CATYLAGGDNEQFF
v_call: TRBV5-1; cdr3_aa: CASSLDLQGPLAKNIQYF
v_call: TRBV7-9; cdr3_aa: CASSTGHYEQYF
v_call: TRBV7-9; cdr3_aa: CASSLASWSGGNTEAFF
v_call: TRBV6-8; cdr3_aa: CASSYGGRTDTQYF
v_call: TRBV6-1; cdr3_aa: CASSESAGTGYPEQFF